This TCR beta chain was documented in a study of shared clonotypes between healthy human individuals. Generated by immunoSEQ multiplex PCR, the TCRdb table keeps only in-frame clones and is missing some. Counted here are over a million clones, approximately 80% occurring once; the ten biggest clones make up roughly 0.65%. The CDR3 sequence is 14 residues long. V lost 3 bases to trimming and J lost 1 base, with 9 bases between them. From germline, CDR1 is MGHDK and CDR2 SYGVNS. All donors were Caucasian adults living in Nashville, Tennessee. This chain uses TRBV25-1 with TRBJ1-2; unclear D gene. What was sequenced was memory CD4+ T cells from PBMCs. Subset denoted: CD45RA-negative fraction. The TCR was taken from a man younger than 35 in good health. Some clones in this sample may be carry-over from other donors' samples. Here the CDR3 DNA reads TGTGCCAGCAGTGACGCGGCTTATAACTATGGCTACACCTTC. Translation gives CASSDAAYNYGYTF.